One sample yielded the 2 T cell receptor beta chains listed below, sequenced in a study of Graves' ophthalmopathy and Graves' hyperthyroidism. Amplification targeted the TCR beta CDR3 regions, with RNA transcripts as the source material. In the first round, RT-PCR was carried out with HTBI primers, and a multiplex PCR formed the second round. TCRdb re-called the multiplex PCR reads through MiXCR, storing one row per CDR3 protein. The sample shows 900,000 to 1,200,000 distinct CDR3 sequences, about 35% of them seen only once. Material: peripheral blood or thyroid tissue (not recorded which). These receptors originate from an adult man with Graves' hyperthyroidism.

This clonotype was counted ten times or more. The chain links TRBV2 to TRBJ2-2; no firm D call. This CDR3 has 14 residues. Germline CDR1 reads SNHLY; CDR2 reads FYNNEI. Trimming left V 6 bases short and J 4 bases short, with 12 bases between. The DNA of the CDR3 is TGTGCCAGCAGGATCAATTGGTCCACCGGGGAGCTGTTTTTT. Encoded protein: CASRINWSTGELFF.

This clonotype was observed many times. This chain links TRBV7-9 with TRBJ1-1; the match to TRBD1 covers 9 bases. With V trimmed by 10 bases and J by 3 bases, 6 bases remained unmatched. The germline gives CDR1 SEHNR, CDR2 FQNEAQ (reference sequence). This CDR3 is 13 amino acids long. CDR3 amino acids: CATSGDRDTEAFF. The CDR3 DNA reads TGTGCCACCTCAGGGGACAGGGACACTGAAGCTTTCTTT.